This entry features one T cell receptor (beta chain) sequence. This sample is part of a study of T-cell reconstitution after alpha-beta-depleted transplantation in children. The authors prepared the TCRbeta library with unique molecular identifiers. One entry per CDR3 protein, called by TCRdb with MiXCR from the PCR reads. This sample has about 540,000 distinct CDR3 sequences, with about 16% found just once. The CDR3 spans 15 residues. V lost 2 bases and J 3 bases, leaving 14 bases between the germline ends. Germline V lookup: CDR1 SGHDT, CDR2 YYEEEE. This TCR derives from a human donor who donated a stem cell graft to a child with acute lymphoblastic leukemia. The sample here was PBMCs from the stem cell graft donor, taken from the stem cell graft. The V call is TRBV5-6, the J call TRBJ1-2; D uncertain. CDR3 in amino acids: CASSFGERGDYGYTF. The CDR3 DNA reads TGTGCCAGCAGCTTCGGGGAGCGGGGTGACTATGGCTACACCTTC.